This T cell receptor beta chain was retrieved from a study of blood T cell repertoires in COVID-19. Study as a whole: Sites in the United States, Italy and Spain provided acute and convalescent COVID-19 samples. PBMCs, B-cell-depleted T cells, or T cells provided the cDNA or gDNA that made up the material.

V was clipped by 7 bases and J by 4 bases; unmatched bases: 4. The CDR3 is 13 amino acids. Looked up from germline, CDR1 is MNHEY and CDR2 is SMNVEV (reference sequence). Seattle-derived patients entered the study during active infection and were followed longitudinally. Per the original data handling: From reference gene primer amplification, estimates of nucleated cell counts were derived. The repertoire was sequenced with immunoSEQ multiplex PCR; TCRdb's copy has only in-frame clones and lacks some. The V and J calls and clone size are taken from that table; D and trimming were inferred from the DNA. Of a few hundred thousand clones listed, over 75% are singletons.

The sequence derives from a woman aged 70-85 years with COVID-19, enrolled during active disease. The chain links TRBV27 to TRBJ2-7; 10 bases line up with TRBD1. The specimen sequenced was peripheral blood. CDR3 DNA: TGTGCCAGCATGCCGGGACAGGGGTACGAGCAGTACTTC. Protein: CASMPGQGYEQYF.